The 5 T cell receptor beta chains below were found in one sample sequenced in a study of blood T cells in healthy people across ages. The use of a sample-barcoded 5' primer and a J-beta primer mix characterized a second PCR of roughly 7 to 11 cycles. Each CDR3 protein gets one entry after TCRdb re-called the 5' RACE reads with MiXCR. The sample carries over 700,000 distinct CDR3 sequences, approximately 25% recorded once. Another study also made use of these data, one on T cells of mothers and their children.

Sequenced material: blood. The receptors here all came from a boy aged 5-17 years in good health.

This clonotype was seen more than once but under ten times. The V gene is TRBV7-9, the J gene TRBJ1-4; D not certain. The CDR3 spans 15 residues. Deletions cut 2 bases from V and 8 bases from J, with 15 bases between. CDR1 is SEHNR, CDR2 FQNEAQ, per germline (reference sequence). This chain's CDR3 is CASSLKSDSGEKLFF. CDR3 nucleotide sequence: TGTGCCAGCAGCTTAAAGTCTGACTCGGGGGAAAAACTGTTTTTT.

CDR3: CASRLGTSPGNEQFF. The CDR3, as DNA: TGTGCCAGCAGACTGGGGACTAGCCCGGGGAATGAGCAGTTCTTC. The chain carries TRBV7-2 and TRBJ2-1; TRBD2 matches at 9 bases. This CDR3 contains 15 residues. CDR1 is SGHTA, CDR2 FQGNSA, per germline. V trimming: 6 bases; J trimming: 7 bases; junction bases outside the gene matches: 10.

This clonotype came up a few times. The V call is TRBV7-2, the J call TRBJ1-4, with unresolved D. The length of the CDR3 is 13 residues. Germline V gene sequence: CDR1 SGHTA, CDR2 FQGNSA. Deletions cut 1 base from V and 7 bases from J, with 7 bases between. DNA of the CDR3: TGTGCCAGCAGCTTAGGTGTCCGTGAAAAACTGTTTTTT. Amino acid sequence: CASSLGVREKLFF.

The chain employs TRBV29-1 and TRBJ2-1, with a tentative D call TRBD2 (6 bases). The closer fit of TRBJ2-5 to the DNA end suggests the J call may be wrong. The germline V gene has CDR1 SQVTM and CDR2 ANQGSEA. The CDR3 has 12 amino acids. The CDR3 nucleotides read TGCAGCGCCCTAGCGAACCAAGAGACCCAGTACTTC. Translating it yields CSALANQETQYF.

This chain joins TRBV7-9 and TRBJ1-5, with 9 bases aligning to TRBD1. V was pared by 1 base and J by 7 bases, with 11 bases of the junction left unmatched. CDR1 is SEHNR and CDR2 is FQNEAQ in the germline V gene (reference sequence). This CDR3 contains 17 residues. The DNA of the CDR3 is TGTGCCAGCAGCTTAGTACCGGGACAGGGTTCGGGACAGCCCCAGCATTTT. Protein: CASSLVPGQGSGQPQHF.